A single sample is the source of the 31 T cell receptor beta chains below, sequenced in a study of cytomegalovirus exposure and HLA in healthy donors. The PCR had 60 Vbeta and 13 Jbeta primers. This table comes from immunoSEQ multiplex PCR, and its TCRdb copy is limited to in-frame clones, with some not included. The table shows about 130,000 clones, with 70% to 80% occurring only once. Sequencing used PBMCs. These receptors were obtained from a middle-aged man in good health and CMV-seropositive.

CDR3 in DNA: TGTGCCAGCTCGCGTGAATCAGGGGGATCGGACGAGCAGTACTTC. Translated, it gives CASSRESGGSDEQYF. The rearrangement uses TRBV18 and TRBJ2-7; 7 nucleotides match TRBD1. The CDR3 is 15 residues long. Germline lookup yields CDR1 KGHSH and CDR2 LQKENI. Trimming cost V 6 bases and J 5 bases; bases outside gene matches: 13.

The chain employs TRBV6-1 and TRBJ1-5, with 7 bases matching TRBD1. Germline V CDR1 and CDR2: MNHNS, SASEGT. With 3 bases clipped from V and 0 bases from J, the junction kept 2 bases outside the gene matches. The length of the CDR3 is 15 residues. The chain's CDR3 is CASSETGFSNQPQHF. The CDR3 nucleotides are TGTGCCAGCAGTGAGACAGGGTTTAGCAATCAGCCCCAGCATTTT.

The rearrangement uses TRBV15 and TRBJ2-3, with D possibly being TRBD2 (6 bases). The CDR3 extends over 15 amino acids. CDR1 LNHNV and CDR2 YYDKDF come from the germline V gene (reference sequence). V was trimmed by 1 base and J by 4 bases, leaving 12 bases between them. In DNA form, the CDR3 reads TGTGCCACCAGCAGAGTGAGCGGAGGGGCAGATACGCAGTATTTT. This translates into CATSRVSGGADTQYF. The variable domain in full, completed from reference TRBV15 and TRBJ2-3, reads DAMVIQNPRYQVTQFGKPVTLSCSQTLNHNVMYWYQQKSSQAPKLLFHYYDKDFNNEADTPDNFQSRRPNTSFCFLDIRSPGLGDTAMYLCATSRVSGGADTQYFGPGTRLTVL.

This chain joins TRBV7-3 and TRBJ2-5; 7 positions agree with TRBD2. The ends lost 4 bases at V and 1 base at J; junction bases unmatched: 6. This CDR3 has 15 amino acids. Germline V lookup: CDR1 SGHTA, CDR2 FQGTGA. Here the CDR3 reads CASSSSGVSQETQYF. The CDR3 nucleotides read TGTGCCAGCAGCTCGAGCGGGGTATCCCAAGAGACCCAGTACTTC.

The chain combines TRBV5-6 with TRBJ2-3, with D tentatively TRBD2 (6 bases). The V gene's germline CDR1 is SGHDT and CDR2 YYEEEE. Deletions cut 1 base from V and 0 bases from J, with 9 bases between. This CDR3 is 15 amino acids long. CDR3 sequence: CASSLPSVSTDTQYF. The CDR3 bases are TGTGCCAGCAGCTTGCCTAGCGTGAGCACAGATACGCAGTATTTT.

This clone was seen a handful of times. This chain links TRBV28 with TRBJ1-5; 9 bases map to TRBD1. The CDR3 totals 14 residues. Germline assignment: CDR1 MDHEN and CDR2 SYDVKM. The junction had 7 bases not matched to a gene; V was cut back by 6 bases and J by 7 bases. CDR3 DNA: TGTGCCAGCAGAGAACAGGGGGCTGTGCAGCCCCAGCATTTT. Its protein is CASREQGAVQPQHF.

The V gene is TRBV30, the J gene TRBJ1-1; 7 bases agree with TRBD1. The CDR3 has 12 amino acids. Germline V CDR1 and CDR2: GTSNPN, SVGIG (reference sequence). Trimming removed 8 bases from V and 4 bases from J; junction bases left unmatched: 7. CDR3: CARHRGITEAFF. CDR3 sequence (DNA): TGTGCCCGCCACAGGGGAATCACTGAAGCTTTCTTT.

The J gene is TRBJ2-3, the V gene TRBV9; D might be TRBD1 (6 bases). CDR3 length: 12 residues. Trimming left V 4 bases short and J 9 bases short, with 12 bases between. The germline CDR1 and CDR2 sequences are SGDLS and YYNGEE. The CDR3 DNA sequence: TGTGCCAGCAGCCTCAAGGGGGACACGCAGTATTTT. As protein: CASSLKGDTQYF. Variable domain in full (rest from reference TRBV9 and TRBJ2-3): DSGVTQTPKHLITATGQRVTLRCSPRSGDLSVYWYQQSLDQGLQFLIQYYNGEERAKGNILERFSAQQFPDLHSELNLSSLELGDSALYFCASSLKGDTQYFGPGTRLTVL.

This chain links TRBV7-2 with TRBJ2-1; the D is unclear. Germline CDR1 SGHTA, CDR2 FQGNSA. V was clipped by 1 base and J by 1 base, with 8 bases between them. This CDR3 has 15 amino acids. The CDR3 nucleotides read TGTGCCAGCAGCTTAGGCATACAATCCTACAATGAGCAGTTCTTC. This encodes CASSLGIQSYNEQFF.

The rearrangement uses TRBV10-1 and TRBJ1-4; 9 nucleotides line up with TRBD1. Trimming cost V 4 bases and J 0 bases; bases outside gene matches: 6. This CDR3 is built from 17 residues. The germline gives CDR1 WNHNN, CDR2 SYGVQD (reference sequence). CDR3 DNA: TGCGCCAGCAGTGGGTGGGACAGGGCTGCAACTAATGAAAAACTGTTTTTT. Protein product: CASSGWDRAATNEKLFF.

This chain links TRBV18 with TRBJ1-5; D gene unclear. Germline V gives CDR1 KGHSH, CDR2 LQKENI. This CDR3 has 12 residues. V lost 5 bases and J lost 3, with 5 bases in between. This CDR3 is CASSEYNQPQHF. DNA for the CDR3: TGTGCCAGCTCAGAGTACAATCAGCCCCAGCATTTT.

The rearrangement links TRBV27 to TRBJ2-7; no clear D. Germline loops: CDR1 MNHEY, CDR2 SMNVEV (reference sequence). The length of the CDR3 is 14 residues. V lost 6 bases to trimming and J lost 3 bases, with 15 bases between them. In DNA, the CDR3 is TGTGCCAGCAGAGGCGGAAGAGTGAGCTACGAGCAGTACTTC. Amino acids: CASRGGRVSYEQYF.

The V gene is TRBV5-1, the J gene TRBJ2-2; 9 nucleotides line up with TRBD2. V lost 2 bases, J lost 6 bases, and 2 bases stayed unmatched. The CDR3 is 14 amino acids. Looked up from germline, CDR1 is SGHRS and CDR2 is YFSETQ. As DNA, the CDR3 is TGCGCCAGCAGCTTAAGACTAGCGGCCGGGGAGCTGTTTTTT. This sequence encodes CASSLRLAAGELFF.

About this clone itself: The same CDR3 arises from other DNA sequences in this sample as well. V is TRBV28 and J is TRBJ2-6; D call uncertain. The V and J ends lost 3 bases and 2 bases respectively, with 8 bases between them. Germline CDR1 is MDHEN and CDR2 is SYDVKM. The CDR3 is 15 amino acids. CDR3: CASSLSGPGANVLTF. CDR3 in DNA: TGTGCCAGCAGTTTGTCTGGGCCTGGGGCCAACGTCCTGACTTTC.

This rearrangement joins TRBV5-6 to TRBJ2-3, with D possibly being TRBD2 (6 bases). The CDR3 sequence is 14 residues long. Between the trimmed V and J ends, which lost 3 bases and 4 bases, there was a span of 12 bases. CDR1 is SGHDT, CDR2 YYEEEE, per germline. The CDR3 DNA reads TGTGCCAGCAGCTCCGAAGGCGGGGCAGATACGCAGTATTTT. It yields the protein CASSSEGGADTQYF.

About this clone: The sample contains more than one DNA sequence encoding this CDR3. V is TRBV7-3 and J is TRBJ1-3; TRBD1 aligns across 9 bases. The CDR3 consists of 16 residues. The germline V gene has CDR1 SGHTA and CDR2 FQGTGA. The V gene end was trimmed by 3 bases and the J gene end by 4 bases; junction bases not matched to a gene: 7. CDR3 loop: CASSLHGTGTGNTIYF. The DNA of the CDR3 is TGTGCCAGCAGCTTGCATGGGACAGGGACCGGAAACACCATATATTTT.

This clone was observed a handful of times. The chain links TRBV19 to TRBJ2-5, with 7 nucleotides matching TRBD2. Per germline, CDR1 LNHDA and CDR2 SQIVND (reference sequence). This CDR3 region has 13 residues. V dropped 10 bases and J dropped 2; count of bases not matched to a gene: 7. CDR3 sequence: CATESSGQETQYF. CDR3 nucleotides: TGTGCCACCGAATCTAGCGGACAAGAGACCCAGTACTTC.

Ten or more counts support this clone. The same CDR3 can be traced to other DNA sequences in this sample. The chain joins TRBV5-4 to TRBJ2-1, with TRBD2 matching 7 bases. The trim removed 1 base at V and 4 bases at J, leaving 5 bases unmatched. The CDR3 has 15 residues. Germline assignment: CDR1 SGHNT and CDR2 YYREEE (reference sequence). DNA of the CDR3: TGTGCCAGCAGCTTGACTAGCGCGAGTTACAATGAGCAGTTCTTC. It encodes CASSLTSASYNEQFF.

The J gene is TRBJ1-1, the V gene TRBV5-1, with D possibly matching TRBD1 (6 bases). CDR1 is SGHRS and CDR2 is YFSETQ in the germline V gene. The ends were cut back, 4 bases at V and 6 bases at J, with 16 bases in the middle. The CDR3 is 14 amino acids. DNA for the CDR3: TGCGCCAGCAGCCCAGGGGCAGGGACCGCTGAAGCTTTCTTT. It specifies CASSPGAGTAEAFF.

The chain couples TRBV19 to TRBJ1-1; a weak D match, TRBD1 (6 bases). Germline V gene sequence: CDR1 LNHDA, CDR2 SQIVND (reference sequence). This CDR3 is 13 amino acids long. Trimming pared 6 bases from V and 3 bases from J, leaving 11 bases between. As DNA, the CDR3 is TGTGCCAGTAGCAATAAGGGGGACACTGAAGCTTTCTTT. Protein sequence: CASSNKGDTEAFF.

CDR3 coding DNA: TGTGCCAGCAGTTTTTCAGGTAATGAAAAACTGTTTTTT. Its translation: CASSFSGNEKLFF. The V and J genes are TRBV27 and TRBJ1-4; D is unresolved. Per the germline V gene, CDR1 is MNHEY and CDR2 is SMNVEV (reference sequence). The CDR3 is 13 amino acids. V was cut by 3 bases and J by 4 bases, with 6 bases left in between.

J is TRBJ2-1 and V is TRBV12-5; 7 bases map to TRBD2. This CDR3 is built from 14 residues. V lost 4 bases and J lost 4; bases outside the gene matches: 4. Per the germline V gene, CDR1 is LGHNT and CDR2 is FRNRAP. The chain's CDR3 is CASGSLAEYNEQFF. The CDR3 nucleotides read TGTGCTAGTGGTTCGCTAGCGGAGTACAATGAGCAGTTCTTC.

This rearrangement joins TRBV7-9 to TRBJ2-1, with 10 bases aligning to TRBD2. The V segment lost 5 bases and the J segment 8 bases; nucleotides outside the gene matches: 6. Germline CDR1 SEHNR, CDR2 FQNEAQ (reference sequence). CDR3 length: 14 amino acids. The CDR3 sequence: CASSPSGSSDEQFF. CDR3 nucleotides: TGTGCCAGCAGCCCTAGCGGGAGTTCGGATGAGCAGTTCTTC.

The rearrangement joins TRBV27 to TRBJ2-7, with a tentative D call TRBD1 (6 bases). This CDR3 contains 13 residues. V gave up 3 bases and J gave up 3 bases, with 9 bases separating them. Germline V lookup: CDR1 MNHEY, CDR2 SMNVEV (reference sequence). CDR3 loop: CASSFRQVYEQYF. CDR3 DNA: TGTGCCAGCAGTTTCCGACAGGTCTACGAGCAGTACTTC.

V and J are TRBV5-1 and TRBJ1-5; possibly TRBD1 for D (5 bases). Germline loops: CDR1 SGHRS, CDR2 YFSETQ. The CDR3 spans 15 residues. Trimming took off 5 bases at V and 1 base at J, with 13 bases between the two ends. The CDR3 region is CASREREGSNQPQHF. The CDR3 nucleotides read TGCGCCAGCAGGGAGAGGGAGGGGAGCAATCAGCCCCAGCATTTT.

The chain links TRBV18 to TRBJ1-2; TRBD1 might be the D (6 bases). The CDR3 runs to 15 residues. Trimming shortened V by 8 bases and J by 5 bases, and 21 bases separated the two germline ends. Germline CDR1 is KGHSH and CDR2 is LQKENI. Here the CDR3 DNA reads TGTGCCAGCCAAACCGCCGGTGGGGGCAGTTATGGCTACACCTTC. This sequence encodes CASQTAGGGSYGYTF.

This sequence joins TRBV4-2 and TRBJ2-7, with 8 bases lining up with TRBD1. Unmatched junction bases numbered 6, after V lost 3 bases and J lost 2 bases. Germline V gives CDR1 LGHNA, CDR2 YNFKEQ. CDR3 size: 15 residues. CDR3 coding DNA: TGTGCCAGCAGCCATACGCGGACAGGGACCTACGAGCAGTACTTC. It yields the protein CASSHTRTGTYEQYF.

The genes are TRBV19 and TRBJ2-2; perhaps TRBD2 as D (6 bases). The CDR3 runs to 15 residues. The V end lost 7 bases, the J end lost 7 bases, and 19 bases lay between the germline ends. Germline CDR1 LNHDA, CDR2 SQIVND (reference sequence). Here the CDR3 DNA reads TGTGCCAGTACCTATCGTGGGACTTGGGGCGGGGAGCTGTTTTTT. Protein: CASTYRGTWGGELFF.

V is TRBV7-8 and J is TRBJ2-5, with TRBD2 as a possible D gene (6 bases). The CDR3 runs 14 residues. The germline V gene encodes CDR1 SGHVS and CDR2 FQNEAQ. The V and J ends lost 1 base and 5 bases respectively, with 11 bases between them. In DNA form, the CDR3 reads TGTGCCAGCAGCTTAGGCGGAGGGAAGGAGACCCAGTACTTC. It encodes CASSLGGGKETQYF.

J is TRBJ2-3 and V is TRBV6-5; D might be TRBD1 (6 bases). Per the germline V gene, CDR1 is MNHEY and CDR2 is SVGAGI. The CDR3 spans 14 residues. V lost 6 bases and J lost 5, with 15 bases in between. The CDR3 sequence: CASRVQGKEDTQYF. The CDR3 bases are TGTGCCAGCAGGGTACAGGGAAAAGAAGATACGCAGTATTTT.

V usage is TRBV30 and J usage is TRBJ1-1; 8 positions agree with TRBD1. Looked up from germline, CDR1 is GTSNPN and CDR2 is SVGIG (reference sequence). This CDR3 is built from 14 residues. V was clipped by 0 bases and J by 1 base; unmatched bases: 1. The CDR3 protein is CAWSVGQGNTEAFF. CDR3 bases: TGTGCCTGGAGTGTAGGACAGGGGAACACTGAAGCTTTCTTT.